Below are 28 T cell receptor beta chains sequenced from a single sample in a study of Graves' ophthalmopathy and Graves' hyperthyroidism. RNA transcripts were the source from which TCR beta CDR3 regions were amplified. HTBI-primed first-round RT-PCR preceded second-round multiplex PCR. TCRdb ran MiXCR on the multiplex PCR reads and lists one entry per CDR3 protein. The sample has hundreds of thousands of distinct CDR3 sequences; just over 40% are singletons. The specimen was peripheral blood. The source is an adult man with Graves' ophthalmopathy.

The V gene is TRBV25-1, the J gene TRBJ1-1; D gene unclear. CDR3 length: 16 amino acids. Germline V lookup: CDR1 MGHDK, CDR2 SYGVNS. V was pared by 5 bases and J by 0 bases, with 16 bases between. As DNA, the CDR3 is TGTGCCAGCAGTTCCGGTATAGTAGGGATGAACACTGAAGCTTTCTTT. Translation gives CASSSGIVGMNTEAFF.

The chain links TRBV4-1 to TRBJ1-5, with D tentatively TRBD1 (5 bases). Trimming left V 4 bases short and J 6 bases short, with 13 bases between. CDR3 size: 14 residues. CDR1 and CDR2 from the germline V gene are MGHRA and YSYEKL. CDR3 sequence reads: CASSLGGESQPQHF. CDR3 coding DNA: TGCGCCAGCAGCCTCGGGGGAGAGAGTCAGCCCCAGCATTTT.

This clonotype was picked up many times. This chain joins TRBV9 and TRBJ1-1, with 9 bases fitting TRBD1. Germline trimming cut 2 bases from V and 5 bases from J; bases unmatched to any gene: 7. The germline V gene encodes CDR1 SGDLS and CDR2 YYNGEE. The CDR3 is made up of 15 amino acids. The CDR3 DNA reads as TGTGCCAGCAGCGTTTTCGACAGGGGGATGACTGAAGCTTTCTTT. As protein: CASSVFDRGMTEAFF.

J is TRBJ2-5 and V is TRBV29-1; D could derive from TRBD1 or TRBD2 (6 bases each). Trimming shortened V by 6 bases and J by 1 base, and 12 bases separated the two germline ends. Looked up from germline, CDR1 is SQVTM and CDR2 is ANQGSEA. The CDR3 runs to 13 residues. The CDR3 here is CSVLGGTQETQYF. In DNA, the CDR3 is TGCAGCGTCCTAGGGGGGACCCAAGAGACCCAGTACTTC.

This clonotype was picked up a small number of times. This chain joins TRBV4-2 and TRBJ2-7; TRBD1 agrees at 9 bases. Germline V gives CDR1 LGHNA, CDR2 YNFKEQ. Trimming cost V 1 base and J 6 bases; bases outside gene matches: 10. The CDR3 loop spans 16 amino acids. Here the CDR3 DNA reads TGTGCCAGCAGCCAAGGAAGTGGGACAGGGCATGCCGAGCAGTACTTC. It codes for CASSQGSGTGHAEQYF.

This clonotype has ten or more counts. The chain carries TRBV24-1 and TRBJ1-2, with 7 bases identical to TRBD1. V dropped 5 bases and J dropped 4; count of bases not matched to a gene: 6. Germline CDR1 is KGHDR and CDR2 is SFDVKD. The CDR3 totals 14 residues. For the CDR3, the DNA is TGTGCCACCAGTGGCAGGGACAGCTTCTATGGCTACACCTTC. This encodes CATSGRDSFYGYTF.

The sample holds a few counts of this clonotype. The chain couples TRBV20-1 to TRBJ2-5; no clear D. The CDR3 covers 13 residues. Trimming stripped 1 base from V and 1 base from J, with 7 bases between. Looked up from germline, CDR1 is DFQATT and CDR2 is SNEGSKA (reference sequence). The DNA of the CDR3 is TGCAGTGCTAGAGTCCCCACCCAAGAGACCCAGTACTTC. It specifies CSARVPTQETQYF.

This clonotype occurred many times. The CDR3 sequence is CASSVVSTQETQYF. In nucleotides, the CDR3 is TGTGCCAGCAGCGTCGTGAGTACCCAAGAGACCCAGTACTTC. The genes are TRBV7-9 and TRBJ2-5, with D uncertain. CDR3 length: 14 amino acids. The V end lost 5 bases, the J end lost 1 base, and 11 bases lay between the germline ends. In germline, CDR1 is SEHNR, CDR2 FQNEAQ (reference sequence).

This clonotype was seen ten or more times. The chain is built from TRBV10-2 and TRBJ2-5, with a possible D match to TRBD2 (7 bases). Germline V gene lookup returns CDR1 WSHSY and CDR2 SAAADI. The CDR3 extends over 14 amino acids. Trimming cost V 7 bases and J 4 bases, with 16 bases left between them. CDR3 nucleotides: TGCGCCAGCAAAAGGGGGGGCCAACTAGAGACCCAGTACTTC. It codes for CASKRGGQLETQYF.

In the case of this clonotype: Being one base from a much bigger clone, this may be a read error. CDR3 nucleotide sequence: TGTGCCAGCAGCGCCGGGACAGCATACGTAATGAACACTGAAGCTCTCTTT. Its protein product is CASSAGTAYVMNTEALF. The chain is built from TRBV9 and TRBJ1-1; 7 bases agree with TRBD1. Per the germline V gene, CDR1 is SGDLS and CDR2 is YYNGEE. The CDR3 has 17 amino acids.

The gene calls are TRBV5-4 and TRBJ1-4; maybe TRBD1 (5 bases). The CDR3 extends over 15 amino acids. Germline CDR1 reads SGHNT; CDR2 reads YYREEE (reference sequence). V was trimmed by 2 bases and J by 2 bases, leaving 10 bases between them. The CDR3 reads CASSFLPGTNEKLFF. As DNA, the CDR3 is TGTGCCAGCAGCTTTCTTCCAGGGACTAATGAAAAACTGTTTTTT. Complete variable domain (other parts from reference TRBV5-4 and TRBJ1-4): ETGVTQSPTHLIKTRGQQVTLRCSSQSGHNTVSWYQQALGQGPQFIFQYYREEENGRGNFPPRFSGLQFPNYSSELNVNALELDDSALYLCASSFLPGTNEKLFFGSGTQLSVL.

In DNA form, the CDR3 reads TGTGCCAGTAGTACCGGGACAGGGTCCTCCTACAATGAGCAGTTCTTC. Protein: CASSTGTGSSYNEQFF. V gene TRBV19 combines with J gene TRBJ2-5; 9 bases align to TRBD1. TRBJ2-1 explains the end of the DNA better; the J call may be wrong. This CDR3 has 16 residues. The germline V gene encodes CDR1 LNHDA and CDR2 SQIVND (reference sequence).

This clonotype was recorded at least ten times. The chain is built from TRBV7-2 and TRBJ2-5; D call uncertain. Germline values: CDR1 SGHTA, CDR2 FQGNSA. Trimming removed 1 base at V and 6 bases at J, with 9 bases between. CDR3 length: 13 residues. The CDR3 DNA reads TGTGCCAGCAGCTTAGGGTCCACGAAGACCCAGTACTTC. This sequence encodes CASSLGSTKTQYF.

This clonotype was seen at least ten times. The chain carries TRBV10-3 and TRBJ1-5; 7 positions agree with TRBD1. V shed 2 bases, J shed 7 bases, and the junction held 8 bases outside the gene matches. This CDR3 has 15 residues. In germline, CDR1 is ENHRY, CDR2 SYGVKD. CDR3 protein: CAISETLQGTQPQHF. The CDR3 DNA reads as TGTGCCATCAGTGAGACGCTACAGGGGACGCAGCCCCAGCATTTT.

The CDR3 DNA reads TGTGCCAGCAGCTCTCAGAGGACAGGGGGAGGCGAGCAGCCCCAGCATTTT. The encoded protein is CASSSQRTGGGEQPQHF. The chain combines TRBV11-2 with TRBJ1-5, with 10 bases that match TRBD1. The V and J ends lost 4 bases and 7 bases, in that order; junction bases with no gene match: 13. Germline CDR1 SGHAT, CDR2 FQNNGV. This CDR3 is 17 amino acids long.

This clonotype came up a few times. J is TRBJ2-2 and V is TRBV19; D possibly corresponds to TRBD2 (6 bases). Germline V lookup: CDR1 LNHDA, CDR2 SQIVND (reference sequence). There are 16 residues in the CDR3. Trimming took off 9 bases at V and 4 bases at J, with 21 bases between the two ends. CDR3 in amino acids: CASTLSGQGRTGELFF. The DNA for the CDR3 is TGTGCCAGCACCCTCAGCGGGCAGGGTCGCACCGGGGAGCTGTTTTTT.

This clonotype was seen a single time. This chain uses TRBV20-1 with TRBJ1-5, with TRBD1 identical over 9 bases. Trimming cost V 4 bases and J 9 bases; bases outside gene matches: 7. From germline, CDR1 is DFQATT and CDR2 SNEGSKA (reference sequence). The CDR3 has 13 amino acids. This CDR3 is CSATVDRGWPQHF. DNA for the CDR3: TGCAGTGCTACAGTTGACAGGGGGTGGCCCCAGCATTTT.

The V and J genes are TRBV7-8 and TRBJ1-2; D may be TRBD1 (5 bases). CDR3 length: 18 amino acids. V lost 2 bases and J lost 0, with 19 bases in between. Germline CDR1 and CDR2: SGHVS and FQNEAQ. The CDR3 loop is CASSLLFMGPATNYGYTF. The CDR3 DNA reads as TGTGCCAGCAGCTTATTATTCATGGGGCCAGCGACTAACTATGGCTACACCTTC.

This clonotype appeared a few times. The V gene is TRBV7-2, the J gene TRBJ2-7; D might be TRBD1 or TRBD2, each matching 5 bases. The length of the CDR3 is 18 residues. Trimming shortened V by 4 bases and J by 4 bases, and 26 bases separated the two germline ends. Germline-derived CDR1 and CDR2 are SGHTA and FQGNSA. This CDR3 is CASSSRERGRTPPYEQYF. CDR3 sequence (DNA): TGTGCCAGCAGCTCGCGAGAAAGGGGACGGACGCCCCCATACGAGCAGTACTTC.

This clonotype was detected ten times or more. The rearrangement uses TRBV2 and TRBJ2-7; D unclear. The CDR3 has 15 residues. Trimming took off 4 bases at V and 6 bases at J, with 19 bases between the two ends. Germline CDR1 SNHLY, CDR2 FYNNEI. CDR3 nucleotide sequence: TGTGCCAGCAGTGCAAGCTATAACCCGATCCCCGAGCAGTACTTC. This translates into CASSASYNPIPEQYF.

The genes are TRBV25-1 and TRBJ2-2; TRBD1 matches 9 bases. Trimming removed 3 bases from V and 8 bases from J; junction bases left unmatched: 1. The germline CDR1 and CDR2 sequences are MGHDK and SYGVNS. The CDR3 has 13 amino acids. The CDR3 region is CASSEGQGGELFF. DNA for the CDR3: TGTGCCAGCAGTGAGGGACAGGGAGGGGAGCTGTTTTTT.

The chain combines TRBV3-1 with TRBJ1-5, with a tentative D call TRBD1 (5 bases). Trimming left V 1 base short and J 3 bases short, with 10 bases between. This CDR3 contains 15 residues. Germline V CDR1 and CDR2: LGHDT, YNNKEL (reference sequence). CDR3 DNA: TGTGCCAGCAGCCAAGTGGTGGGGCTCAATCAGCCCCAGCATTTT. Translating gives CASSQVVGLNQPQHF.

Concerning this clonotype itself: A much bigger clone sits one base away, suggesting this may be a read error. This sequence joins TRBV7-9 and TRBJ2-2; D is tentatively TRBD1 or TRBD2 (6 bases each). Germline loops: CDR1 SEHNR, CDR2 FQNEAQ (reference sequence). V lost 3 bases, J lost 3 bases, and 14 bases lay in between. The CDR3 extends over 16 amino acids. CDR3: CASSFSAGEDTGELFF. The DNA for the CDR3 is TGTGCCAGCAGCTTCTCGGCAGGGGAGGACACCGGGGAGCTGTTTTTT.

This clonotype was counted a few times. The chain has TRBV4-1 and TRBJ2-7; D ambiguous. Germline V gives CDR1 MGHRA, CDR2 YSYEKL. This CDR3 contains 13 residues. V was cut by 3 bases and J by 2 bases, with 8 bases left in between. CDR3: CASSHDTAYEQYF. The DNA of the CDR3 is TGCGCCAGCAGCCACGACACGGCCTACGAGCAGTACTTC.

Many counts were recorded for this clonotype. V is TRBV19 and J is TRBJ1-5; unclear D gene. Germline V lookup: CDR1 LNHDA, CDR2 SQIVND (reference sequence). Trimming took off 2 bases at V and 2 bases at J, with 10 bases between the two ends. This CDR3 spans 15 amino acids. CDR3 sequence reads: CASSISGFGNQPQHF. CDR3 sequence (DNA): TGTGCCAGTAGTATATCGGGATTTGGCAATCAGCCCCAGCATTTT.

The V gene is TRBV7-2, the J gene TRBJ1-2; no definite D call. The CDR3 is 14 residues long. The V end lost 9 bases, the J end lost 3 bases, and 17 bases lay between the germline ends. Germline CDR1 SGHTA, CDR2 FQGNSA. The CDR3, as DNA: TGTGCCAGTAGCCCGGACGCGCGATACTATGGCTACACCTTC. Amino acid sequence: CASSPDARYYGYTF.

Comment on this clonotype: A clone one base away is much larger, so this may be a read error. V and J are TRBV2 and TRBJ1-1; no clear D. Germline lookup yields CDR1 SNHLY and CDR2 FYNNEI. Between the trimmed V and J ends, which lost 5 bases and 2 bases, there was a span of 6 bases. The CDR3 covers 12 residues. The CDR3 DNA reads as TGTGCCAGCAGTAGGATTAACACTGAAGCTTTCTTT. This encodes CASSRINTEAFF.

CDR3 nucleotides: TGTGCCAGCAGCCAAAGCCCGGGACCAGCATACCAAGAGACCCAGTACTTC. As protein: CASSQSPGPAYQETQYF. The chain has TRBV7-9 and TRBJ2-5; D is perhaps TRBD1 or TRBD2 (5 bases each). CDR1 is SEHNR and CDR2 is FQNEAQ in the germline V gene (reference sequence). V shed 5 bases and J shed 0 bases, with 19 bases lying between them. This CDR3 is 17 amino acids long.